The following is a TCR beta chain sequence with its context. Its antigen remains unidentified. Germline CDR1 and CDR2: SGHRS and YFSETQ. This CDR3 region has 17 residues. With 0 bases clipped from V and 3 bases from J, the junction kept 10 bases outside the gene matches. This sample was taken from a study of shared clonotypes between healthy human individuals. The study's findings and limits: Clonotypes shared by all four sorted-subset donors had higher generation probabilities than non-shared clonotypes. Naive subsets, compared against memory subsets, generally had larger estimated richness values.

Those who donated, Caucasian adults without exception, all lived in Nashville, Tennessee. The table came from immunoSEQ multiplex PCR; TCRdb's copy has only in-frame clones and leaves some out. The profile shows over a million clones, approximately 97% of them singletons. The sequencing input was naive CD4+ T cells sorted from blood. As for subset: CD45RA+ positively selected. The receptor's source is a man aged 25-45 years in good health. The chain is built from TRBV5-1 and TRBJ1-1; 8 nucleotides line up with TRBD1. The CDR3 here is CASSLEAGGVLYTEAFF. CDR3 DNA: TGCGCCAGCAGCTTGGAGGCAGGGGGCGTATTGTACACTGAAGCTTTCTTT.